The 31 T cell receptor beta chains in this list originate from one sample, sequenced in a study of breast tumors, draining lymph nodes, adjacent tissues. TCRdb independently ran MiXCR on the multiplex PCR reads; one entry per CDR3 protein. Here the sample spans 200,000 to 250,000 distinct CDR3 sequences, about 30% being singletons. Axillary draining lymph nodes of breast cancer patients supplied the node samples. Material for sequencing was axillary lymph node tissue. These receptors were taken from a female donor with breast cancer. Some clones in this sample may be carry-over from other donors' samples.

As for this clonotype: A clone one base away is much larger, so this may be a read error. The J gene is TRBJ2-7, the V gene TRBV6-5; D is possibly TRBD1 or TRBD2 (5 bases each). With 6 bases removed from V and 4 bases from J, the gap between germline ends came to 16 bases. The CDR3 length is 14 residues. The germline CDR1 and CDR2 sequences are MNHEY and SVGAGI. CDR3 sequence (DNA): TGTGCCAGCAGCCCCCCCGGGGCAGGGTACGAGCAGTACTTC. It encodes CASSPPGAGYEQYF.

This clonotype was observed at least ten times. The chain is built from TRBV4-1 and TRBJ2-3, with 8 positions matching TRBD2. The CDR3 totals 15 residues. With 6 bases clipped from V and 1 base from J, the junction kept 6 bases outside the gene matches. From germline, CDR1 is MGHRA and CDR2 YSYEKL. The CDR3 region is CASRLSGGGTDTQYF. In DNA, the CDR3 is TGCGCCAGCAGGCTCTCGGGGGGGGGCACAGATACGCAGTATTTT.

In this sample, this clonotype turned up many times. The J gene is TRBJ2-7, the V gene TRBV7-8; 13 bases agree with TRBD2. Germline assignment: CDR1 SGHVS and CDR2 FQNEAQ. The CDR3 consists of 17 residues. J lost 2 bases, V lost 5 bases, and 9 bases had no gene match. CDR3 amino acids: CASSPGLAGAFPYEQYF. The CDR3 DNA reads TGTGCCAGCAGCCCTGGACTAGCGGGAGCGTTCCCCTACGAGCAGTACTTC.

At least ten counts were recorded for this clonotype. This chain links TRBV7-8 with TRBJ2-7, with D perhaps TRBD1 or TRBD2 (5 bases each). The CDR3 runs 16 residues. Germline V gene lookup returns CDR1 SGHVS and CDR2 FQNEAQ. V was cut by 5 bases and J by 0 bases, with 17 bases left in between. CDR3 loop: CASSRSGTGHSYEQYF. The CDR3 DNA follows: TGTGCCAGCAGCCGATCCGGGACGGGTCACTCCTACGAGCAGTACTTC.

In this sample, this clonotype turned up many times. The chain is built from TRBV7-2 and TRBJ2-2, with unresolved D. Looked up from germline, CDR1 is SGHTA and CDR2 is FQGNSA. Deletions cut 5 bases from V and 0 bases from J, with 10 bases between. The CDR3 totals 15 residues. CDR3 residues: CASSPAPANTGELFF. CDR3 in DNA: TGTGCCAGCAGCCCAGCCCCCGCGAACACCGGGGAGCTGTTTTTT.

This clonotype appeared many times. The chain carries TRBV20-1 and TRBJ1-3; D is ambiguous. The germline V and J ends were trimmed by 0 bases and 3 bases, with 12 bases remaining between them. The CDR3 loop spans 15 amino acids. Per germline, CDR1 DFQATT and CDR2 SNEGSKA (reference sequence). CDR3 residues: CSARDPTEGGNTIYF. In DNA form, the CDR3 reads TGCAGTGCTAGAGACCCCACAGAGGGTGGAAACACCATATATTTT.

Concerning this clonotype: Relative to the germline gene, one junction end is altered; a read error may explain this. This chain connects TRBV15 to TRBJ2-3, with 7 bases aligning to TRBD2. Germline CDR1 LNHNV, CDR2 YYDKDF (reference sequence). This CDR3 is built from 14 residues. CDR3 in DNA: TGTGCCACACTGCTAGCGGACCGCACAGATATGCAGTATTTT. It yields the protein CATLLADRTDMQYF.

The V and J genes are TRBV6-6 and TRBJ2-7; 7 bases map to TRBD2. CDR3 size: 15 residues. Germline V CDR1 and CDR2: MNHNY, SVGAGI (reference sequence). V dropped 8 bases and J dropped 7; count of bases not matched to a gene: 17. CDR3 amino acids: CASWRSAGAANEQYF. For the CDR3, the DNA is TGTGCCAGCTGGCGGTCGGCGGGAGCGGCAAATGAGCAGTACTTC.

The chain employs TRBV6-2 or TRBV6-3 and TRBJ2-7; D is uncertain. Germline values: CDR1 MNHEY, CDR2 SVGEGT. The V and J ends lost 5 bases and 0 bases respectively, with 17 bases between them. CDR3 length: 16 residues. The DNA of the CDR3 is TGTGCCAGCAGTCCGGTCCCTCTCCGGAGCTCCTACGAGCAGTACTTC. Translating gives CASSPVPLRSSYEQYF.

This clonotype was observed many times. The rearrangement uses TRBV4-1 and TRBJ2-2; possibly TRBD2 for D (5 bases). The germline V and J ends were trimmed by 4 bases and 1 base, with 19 bases remaining between them. Germline V gene data show CDR1 as MGHRA and CDR2 as YSYEKL. The CDR3 length is 18 residues. The CDR3 sequence is CASSPMLLAAGNTGELFF. For the CDR3, the DNA is TGCGCCAGCAGCCCCATGCTGCTAGCTGCGGGGAACACCGGGGAGCTGTTTTTT.

In its sample, this clonotype was seen many times. The rearrangement links TRBV14 to TRBJ2-3, with D possibly TRBD1 on 7 matching bases. Trimming removed 5 bases from V and 3 bases from J, with 15 bases in between. Germline-derived CDR1 and CDR2 are SGHDN and FVKESK. The length of the CDR3 is 15 residues. CDR3 sequence reads: CASSSGGRPTDTQYF. CDR3 coding DNA: TGTGCCAGCAGCTCAGGGGGGCGCCCTACAGATACGCAGTATTTT.

The chain couples TRBV6-1 to TRBJ1-1; 11 nucleotides match TRBD1. The germline gives CDR1 MNHNS, CDR2 SASEGT. J was trimmed by 4 bases and V by 2 bases; bases with no gene match: 15. The CDR3 has 19 residues. As DNA, the CDR3 is TGTGCCAGCAGTGAAAGCTCCGGGACAGGGGGACCCAGGGGCACTGAAGCTTTCTTT. Residues: CASSESSGTGGPRGTEAFF.

V gene TRBV7-6 combines with J gene TRBJ1-6; possibly TRBD1 for D (6 bases). Trimming took 5 bases from V and 9 from J, leaving 17 bases between them. This CDR3 contains 15 residues. Per the germline V gene, CDR1 is SGHVS and CDR2 is FNYEAQ. CDR3 nucleotides: TGTGCCAGCAGCCCCCAACAGGGTCCAAGTTCACCCCTCCACTTT. Its protein is CASSPQQGPSSPLHF.

In the case of this clonotype: With a much larger clone just one base away, this may be a read error. The chain joins TRBV28 to TRBJ1-2; TRBD1 aligns across 9 bases. Trimming at V came to 5 bases and at J to 4 bases, leaving 2 bases not matched to a gene. This CDR3 is 13 amino acids long. In germline, CDR1 is MDHEN, CDR2 SYDVKM. Written as DNA, the CDR3 is TGTGCCAGCAGTATGACAGGGGGCTATGGCTACACCTTC. This encodes CASSMTGGYGYTF.

CDR3 DNA sequence: TGTGCCAGCAGCTTGTATGGGACGTTGGGGGGTTCGAACTATGGCTACACCTTC. Its protein product is CASSLYGTLGGSNYGYTF. This rearrangement joins TRBV5-4 to TRBJ1-2, with a possible D match to TRBD1 (5 bases). V was pared by 1 base and J by 2 bases, with 21 bases between. This CDR3 spans 18 amino acids. CDR1 is SGHNT, CDR2 YYREEE, per germline (reference sequence).

This clonotype was recorded at least ten times. The chain employs TRBV6-6 and TRBJ2-7; TRBD1 aligns across 10 bases. CDR1 is MNHNY and CDR2 is SVGAGI in the germline V gene (reference sequence). The CDR3 is made up of 14 amino acids. V shed 5 bases and J 6 bases; nucleotides not matched to a gene: 7. CDR3 residues: CASSPPGQGSEQYF. Here the CDR3 DNA reads TGTGCCAGCAGTCCGCCGGGACAGGGGAGCGAGCAGTACTTC.

This clonotype was seen many times. The CDR3 nucleotides read TGCAGTGCAGGTGGGACTAGCGGAGCCACAGATACGCAGTATTTT. Amino acids: CSAGGTSGATDTQYF. The chain links TRBV20-1 to TRBJ2-3; 11 nucleotides align to TRBD2. J lost 2 bases, V lost 6 bases, and 7 bases had no gene match. CDR3 length: 15 residues. Germline V CDR1 and CDR2: DFQATT, SNEGSKA (reference sequence).

This clonotype was seen many times. The V gene is TRBV7-3, the J gene TRBJ2-1; D is uncertain. Germline values: CDR1 SGHTA, CDR2 FQGTGA. V lost 1 base and J 6 bases, leaving 13 bases between the germline ends. This CDR3 contains 15 residues. As DNA, the CDR3 is TGTGCCAGCAGCTTAAATTCAATCCAATCCAATGAGCAGTTCTTC. Amino acids: CASSLNSIQSNEQFF. Filled out from reference TRBV7-3 and TRBJ2-1, the complete variable domain reads GAGVSQTPSNKVTEKGKYVELRCDPISGHTALYWYRQSLGQGPEFLIYFQGTGAADDSGLPNDRFFAVRPEGSVSTLKIQRTERGDSAVYLCASSLNSIQSNEQFFGPGTRLTVL.

This clonotype was counted ten times or more. The chain is built from TRBV5-4 and TRBJ2-2, with D perhaps given as TRBD1 or TRBD2 (5 bases each). Germline lookup yields CDR1 SGHNT and CDR2 YYREEE (reference sequence). V lost 4 bases, J lost 1 base, and 11 bases lay in between. The CDR3 sequence is 15 residues long. CDR3 nucleotides: TGTGCCAGCAGCCGGGGACCACTGAACACCGGGGAGCTGTTTTTT. Its translation: CASSRGPLNTGELFF.

This clonotype was recorded a few times. This may be a read error: a much more frequent sequence differs by one nucleotide. The chain couples TRBV4-1 to TRBJ2-5; D may be TRBD2 (5 bases). The CDR3 runs to 11 residues. Per the germline V gene, CDR1 is MGHRA and CDR2 is YSYEKL. This CDR3 is CASSRGETQCF. The CDR3 DNA follows: TGCGCCAGCAGCCGTGGGGAGACCCAGTGCTTC.

This clonotype was observed at least ten times. This rearrangement joins TRBV6-1 to TRBJ2-5; D may be TRBD1 (5 bases). The CDR3 is made up of 13 amino acids. Deletions cut 10 bases from V and 1 base from J, with 13 bases between. From germline, CDR1 is MNHNS and CDR2 SASEGT. CDR3 sequence (DNA): TGTGCCATCAGACAGATTTCCCAAGAGACCCAGTACTTC. The encoded protein is CAIRQISQETQYF.

CDR3 DNA: TGTGCCAGCAGCCCACCCCCGCTAGGGACCGGGGATCAGCCCCAGCATTTT. Protein: CASSPPPLGTGDQPQHF. The rearrangement uses TRBV7-8 and TRBJ1-5; tentative D call: TRBD1 (5 bases). This CDR3 has 17 amino acids. Between the trimmed V and J ends, which lost 5 bases and 5 bases, there was a span of 22 bases. Germline CDR1 SGHVS, CDR2 FQNEAQ.

There are a few counts of this clonotype. The chain combines TRBV28 with TRBJ2-4; D is undetermined. Germline-derived CDR1 and CDR2 are MDHEN and SYDVKM. This CDR3 is 12 amino acids long. V was shortened by 2 bases and J by 6 bases, with 5 bases between the two germline ends. The CDR3: CASSLPGNIQYF. In DNA form, the CDR3 reads TGTGCCAGCAGTTTACCAGGAAACATTCAGTACTTC.

The chain has TRBV7-9 and TRBJ1-1; no clear D gene. The CDR3 extends over 14 amino acids. Germline V lookup: CDR1 SEHNR, CDR2 FQNEAQ (reference sequence). V was cut by 3 bases and J by 0 bases, with 8 bases left in between. CDR3 coding DNA: TGTGCCAGCAGCTTGGGGATCATGAACACTGAAGCTTTCTTT. Translation gives CASSLGIMNTEAFF.

The V and J genes are TRBV7-9 and TRBJ2-7, with TRBD1 as a possible D gene (7 bases). Trimming pared 3 bases from V and 6 bases from J, leaving 12 bases between. The V gene's germline CDR1 is SEHNR and CDR2 FQNEAQ (reference sequence). The CDR3 has 13 residues. The CDR3: CASSFGQEGEQYF. CDR3 nucleotides: TGTGCCAGCAGCTTCGGACAGGAGGGCGAGCAGTACTTC.

This clonotype was observed many times. The V and J genes are TRBV30 and TRBJ2-1; TRBD1 matches at 9 bases. CDR1 and CDR2 (germline): GTSNPN, SVGIG (reference sequence). V shed 5 bases, J shed 15 bases, and the junction held 5 bases outside the gene matches. This CDR3 is 10 amino acids long. The CDR3 sequence: CAWGDRVAFF. As DNA, the CDR3 is TGTGCCTGGGGGGACAGGGTGGCGTTCTTC.

Worth noting for this clonotype: This clone may be a read error of a much larger clone one base away. The chain couples TRBV9 to TRBJ2-1, with 16 bases fitting TRBD2. The CDR3 has 16 amino acids. CDR1 is SGDLS and CDR2 is YYNGEE in the germline V gene. The CDR3 nucleotides read TGTGCCAGCAGCGCGGGACTAGCGGGAGGGGACAATGCGCAGTTCTTC. Its translation is CASSAGLAGGDNAQFF.

This clonotype was counted many times. A much larger clone differs from this one at a single base, so this may be a read error. The chain joins TRBV7-2 to TRBJ1-2; 8 nucleotides align to TRBD1. Germline V CDR1 and CDR2: SGHTA, FQGNSA. The CDR3 runs 15 residues. CDR3 in amino acids: CASSPGPGQAYGYPF. The CDR3 DNA is TGTGCCAGCAGTCCCGGCCCGGGACAGGCCTATGGCTACCCCTTC.

This clonotype turned up a few times. The chain couples TRBV20-1 to TRBJ2-3; TRBD2 aligns across 10 bases. The junction had 19 bases not matched to a gene; V was cut back by 5 bases and J by 2 bases. Germline CDR1 is DFQATT and CDR2 is SNEGSKA (reference sequence). The CDR3 sequence is 19 residues long. CDR3 sequence reads: CSARGITSGTAGATDTQYF. The CDR3 region has the DNA TGCAGTGCTCGGGGGATCACTAGCGGGACGGCCGGGGCCACAGATACGCAGTATTTT.

This clonotype showed up many times. The rearrangement joins TRBV9 to TRBJ1-4; D perhaps matches TRBD1 (5 bases). The CDR3 sequence is 14 residues long. Germline V gives CDR1 SGDLS, CDR2 YYNGEE. V was clipped by 8 bases and J by 8 bases, with 19 bases between them. The CDR3 loop is CARSKGEGGEKLFF. CDR3 in DNA: TGTGCCAGAAGCAAAGGGGAAGGTGGGGAAAAACTGTTTTTT.

This clonotype was counted ten times or more. This chain connects TRBV6-5 to TRBJ2-3, with TRBD2 matching over 7 bases. This CDR3 is built from 17 residues. The ends lost 5 bases at V and 0 bases at J; junction bases unmatched: 11. The germline V gene has CDR1 MNHEY and CDR2 SVGAGI. DNA for the CDR3: TGTGCCAGCAGTCCCTTTCGGGGGGAGCCTAGCACAGATACGCAGTATTTT. As protein: CASSPFRGEPSTDTQYF.